This T cell receptor beta chain came from a study of T cell repertoires in cytomegalovirus infection. Concerning this clonotype itself: The antigen remains undetermined.

The V segment lost 6 bases and the J segment 5 bases; nucleotides outside the gene matches: 9. Looked up from germline, CDR1 is SNHLY and CDR2 is FYNNEI. CDR3 length: 14 amino acids. TCRdb re-analysed the reads in MiXCR, keeping a single row per CDR3 protein. The sample lists some 350,000 distinct CDR3 sequences; about 34% were seen once. The rearrangement uses TRBV2 and TRBJ1-1; 7 bases are a match to TRBD1. The TCR originated in a human donor in good health (CMV status not recorded). Some clones in this sample may be carry-over from other donors' samples. The source material was cultured PBMCs, sampled from culture after CMV antigen stimulation. CDR3 DNA sequence: TGTGCCAGCAGATCCTCAGGGGGGAGGACTGAAGCTTTCTTT. Translating gives CASRSSGGRTEAFF.